This TCR beta chain was recorded in a study of blood T cells in healthy people across ages. Study-wide context: Template-switching capture recovered about one barcoded beta molecule per two T cells.

Trimming removed 1 base from V and 4 bases from J, with 13 bases in between. This CDR3 has 14 amino acids. CDR1 SQVTM and CDR2 ANQGSEA come from the germline V gene. The second PCR ran roughly 6 to 11 cycles with a sample-barcoded 5' primer and J-beta primers. Each cDNA molecule was tagged by a template-switch adaptor with 12 random nucleotides. TCRdb passed the 5' RACE reads through MiXCR, listing each CDR3 protein once. The top ten hold roughly 7.9% of the sample, which has about 1.5 million distinct CDR3 sequences, about 43% seen once. This clonotype was observed a handful of times. Sample: blood. The chain carries TRBV29-1 and TRBJ1-2; a possible D gene is TRBD1 (6 bases). The receptor was isolated from a woman between 18 and 29 years old in good health. The DNA for the CDR3 is TGCAGCGTTGAAGTACAGGACAGCGGCTATGGCTACACCTTC. Translation gives CSVEVQDSGYGYTF.